This note documents a single TCR beta chain sequence. This entry comes from a study of blood T cell repertoires in COVID-19. V lost 5 bases to trimming and J lost 4 bases, with 11 bases between them. The CDR3 totals 14 residues. Germline lookup yields CDR1 SEHNR and CDR2 FQNEAQ (reference sequence). Data came from immunoSEQ multiplex PCR; TCRdb stores just in-frame clones and leaves some out. This table has about 71,000 clones, 90% appearing once. This clonotype was sampled from a woman under 30 with acute or convalescent COVID-19. The genes are TRBV7-9 and TRBJ1-4; no definite D call. The sequenced sample consisted of peripheral blood. In DNA form, the CDR3 reads TGTGCCAGCAGCCCGGAGGAGGTTAATGAAAAACTGTTTTTT. Amino acids: CASSPEEVNEKLFF.